One and the same sample provided the 5 T cell receptor beta chains below, sequenced in a study of T cell repertoires in cytomegalovirus infection. Antigens for these TCRs are unknown. TCRdb re-analysed the reads in MiXCR, keeping a single row per CDR3 protein. The data hold roughly 220,000 distinct CDR3 sequences, with approximately 40% observed a single time. The source material was CD8+ T cells from cultured PBMCs, sampled from culture after CMV antigen stimulation. The receptors shown here come from a human donor in good health (CMV status not recorded). Some clones in this sample may be carry-over from other donors' samples.

This clonotype was found many times. This chain connects TRBV7-8 to TRBJ1-2; tentatively, D is TRBD1 (6 bases). Germline CDR1 and CDR2: SGHVS and FQNEAQ. CDR3 size: 17 residues. V was cut by 2 bases and J by 4 bases, with 20 bases left in between. CDR3 loop: CASSLSGGAIKVYGYTF. In nucleotides, the CDR3 is TGTGCCAGCAGCTTATCCGGGGGCGCAATTAAAGTCTATGGCTACACCTTC.

This sequence joins TRBV7-3 and TRBJ2-1, with TRBD2 matching over 11 bases. From germline, CDR1 is SGHTA and CDR2 FQGTGA. The CDR3 runs to 19 residues. V shed 0 bases, J shed 5 bases, and the junction held 12 bases outside the gene matches. The CDR3 DNA reads TGTGCCAGCAGCTTAACTAGCGGGAGGGCCGTAGAAGCCGACAATGAGCAGTTCTTC. Translation gives CASSLTSGRAVEADNEQFF.

The chain is built from TRBV6-6 and TRBJ2-1; 10 bases are a match to TRBD2. V trimming: 6 bases; J trimming: 10 bases; junction bases outside the gene matches: 9. Germline V gene lookup returns CDR1 MNHNY and CDR2 SVGAGI (reference sequence). The CDR3 runs to 14 residues. CDR3 in DNA: TGTGCCAGCAGCGGGGGGGAACTAGCGGGAGAGCAGTTCTTC. Translated: CASSGGELAGEQFF.

This clonotype was seen more than once but under ten times. The CDR3 nucleotides are TGTGCCAGCAGCCCTTCCTGGGGCAATCAGCCCCAGCATTTT. Translating gives CASSPSWGNQPQHF. The chain couples TRBV7-4 to TRBJ1-5; D is undetermined. Germline V lookup: CDR1 SGHVT, CDR2 SQSDAQ. V shed 5 bases and J shed 2 bases, with 10 bases lying between them. This CDR3 is built from 14 residues. Drawing the rest from reference TRBV7-4 and TRBJ1-5, the complete variable domain is GAGVSQSPRYKVAKRGRDVALRCDSISGHVTLYWYRQTLGQGSEVLTYSQSDAQRDKSGRPSGRFSAERPERSVSTLKIQRTEQGDSAVYLCASSPSWGNQPQHFGDGTRLSIL.

This clonotype appeared many times. The chain is built from TRBV7-8 and TRBJ2-3, with 15 nucleotides matching TRBD2. Germline V gene data show CDR1 as SGHVS and CDR2 as FQNEAQ. V trimming: 5 bases; J trimming: 4 bases; junction bases outside the gene matches: 10. This CDR3 spans 18 amino acids. The CDR3 DNA is TGTGCCAGCAGCCCCGGACTAGCGGGAGGGCCAGGCGCAGATACGCAGTATTTT. Protein: CASSPGLAGGPGADTQYF.